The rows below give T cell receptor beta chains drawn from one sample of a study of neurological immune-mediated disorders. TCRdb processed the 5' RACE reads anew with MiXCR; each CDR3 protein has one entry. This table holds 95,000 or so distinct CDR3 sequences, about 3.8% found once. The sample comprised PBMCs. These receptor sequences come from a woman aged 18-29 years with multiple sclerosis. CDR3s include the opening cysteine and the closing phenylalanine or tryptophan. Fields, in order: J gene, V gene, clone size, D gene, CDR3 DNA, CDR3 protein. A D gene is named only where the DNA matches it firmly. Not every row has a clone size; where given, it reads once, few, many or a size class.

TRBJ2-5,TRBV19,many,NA,TGTGCCAGTAGTATAACGGACCAAGAGACCCAGTACTTC,CASSITDQETQYF
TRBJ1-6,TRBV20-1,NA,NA,TGCAGTGCTAGTGACCGGATTAATTCACCCCTACACTTT,CSASDRINSPLHF
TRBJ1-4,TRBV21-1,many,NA,TGTGCCAGCAGCGAAGGTTCGGGGGATAGGACAAGGACTAATGAAAAACTGTTTTTT,CASSEGSGDRTRTNEKLFF
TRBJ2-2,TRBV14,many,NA,TGTGCCAGCAGCCAAGCTCTCACCGGGGAGCTGTTTTTT,CASSQALTGELFF
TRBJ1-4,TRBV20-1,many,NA,TGCAGTGCTAGATCGGCAGGGGTCAATGAAAAACTGTTTTTT,CSARSAGVNEKLFF
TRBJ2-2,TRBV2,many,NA,TGTGCCAGCAGTGATTTTCTAATCACCGGGGAGCTGTTTTTT,CASSDFLITGELFF
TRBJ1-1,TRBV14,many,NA,TGTGCCAGCAGCGCAGGGCGTCTGGCTTTCTTT,CASSAGRLAFF
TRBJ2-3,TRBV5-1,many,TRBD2,TGCGCCAGCAGCTTGGTCCTAGCGGGAAGCACAGATACGCAGTATTTT,CASSLVLAGSTDTQYF
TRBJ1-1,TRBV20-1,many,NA,TGCAGTGCTATATATCCAGGGAGGCCAGCTTTCTTT,CSAIYPGRPAFF
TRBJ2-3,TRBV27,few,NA,TGTGCCAGCAGTTTGACAGGAGTTAGCACAGATACGCAGTATTTT,CASSLTGVSTDTQYF
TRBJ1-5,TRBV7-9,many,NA,TGTGCCAGCAGCTTAGGGAATGGTAATCAGCCCCAGCATTTT,CASSLGNGNQPQHF
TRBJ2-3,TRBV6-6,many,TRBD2,TGTGCCAGCAGTTCCCTAGCGGGAGGCACAGATACGCAGTATTTT,CASSSLAGGTDTQYF
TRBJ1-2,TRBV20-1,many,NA,TGCAGTGTCCTTCGCCCATATGGCTACACCTTC,CSVLRPYGYTF
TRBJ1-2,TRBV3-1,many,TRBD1,TGTGCCAGCAGCGATCCTACAGGGGGCTTTAACTATGGCTACACCTTC,CASSDPTGGFNYGYTF
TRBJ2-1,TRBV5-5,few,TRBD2,TGTGCCAGCAGCTTGGAGGGGACTAGCGGAAATGAGCAGTTCTTC,CASSLEGTSGNEQFF
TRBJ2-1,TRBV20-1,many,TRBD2,TGCAGTGCCCTCCCCTTCTATCGCGGGAGCTCCTACAATGAGCAGTTCTTC,CSALPFYRGSSYNEQFF
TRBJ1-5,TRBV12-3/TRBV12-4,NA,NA,TGTGCCAGCAGCCTCTTAGCAAATCAGCCCCAGCATTTT,CASSLLANQPQHF
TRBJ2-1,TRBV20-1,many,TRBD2,TGCAGTGCTAGAGATGGTTTTAGCGGGATGAGCTCCTACAATGAGCAGTTCTTC,CSARDGFSGMSSYNEQFF
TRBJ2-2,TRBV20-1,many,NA,TGCAGTGCTAGGGCTGTTCAAGCAGTAAACACCGGGGAGCTGTTTTTT,CSARAVQAVNTGELFF
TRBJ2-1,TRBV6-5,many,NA,TGTGCCACCGGGGACGGGGATCTCATTTGGAATGAGCAGTTCTTC,CATGDGDLIWNEQFF
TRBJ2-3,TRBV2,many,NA,TGTGCCAGCAGGCCCTTCGGGGCCCCAGATACGCAGTATTTT,CASRPFGAPDTQYF
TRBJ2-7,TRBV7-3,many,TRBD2,TGTGCCAGCAGCATGGGACTAGCGGGAGGGCCTGGGGACGAGCAGTACTTC,CASSMGLAGGPGDEQYF
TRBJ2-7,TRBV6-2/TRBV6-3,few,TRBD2,TGTGCCAGCAGCAAACTAGCGGGAGGTGTGTACGAGCAGTACTTC,CASSKLAGGVYEQYF
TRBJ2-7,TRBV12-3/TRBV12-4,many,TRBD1,TGTGCCAGCAGTGGCAGGGGGATCTACGAGCAGTACTTC,CASSGRGIYEQYF
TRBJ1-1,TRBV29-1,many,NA,TGCAGCGTTAACGACAGAGTGAACACTGAAGCTTTCTTT,CSVNDRVNTEAFF